The 8 T cell receptor beta chains below were found in one sample sequenced in a study of blood T cell repertoires in COVID-19 (dated by TCRdb to about 2020). Libraries came from the immunoSEQ multiplex PCR assay. TCRdb's version of the immuneACCESS table is confined to in-frame rearrangements and falls short of the full clone set. An unresolved V gene accounts for under half of the shortfall where checked; the remainder is of unknown origin. The sample table shows approximately 170,000 clones, and around 86% are seen once. The ten biggest clones cover under 10% of the sample. Material for sequencing was peripheral blood. The receptors shown here come from a woman in her seventies with COVID-19, enrolled during active disease.

The chain links TRBV10-1 to TRBJ2-1; TRBD2 matches 10 bases. There are 15 residues in the CDR3. Germline V lookup: CDR1 WNHNN, CDR2 SYGVQD (reference sequence). With V trimmed by 3 bases and J by 6 bases, 5 bases remained unmatched. The CDR3 coding sequence is TGCGCCAGCAGTGAACAAGCGGGAGGGGGCAATGAGCAGTTCTTC. This gives the protein CASSEQAGGGNEQFF.

The genes are TRBV6-5 and TRBJ1-2, with D hard to call. The V gene's germline CDR1 is MNHEY and CDR2 SVGAGI. Trimming stripped 4 bases from V and 8 bases from J, with 11 bases between. The CDR3 is 12 residues long. CDR3 residues: CASSFAGYGYTF. In DNA form, the CDR3 reads TGTGCCAGCAGTTTTGCGGGTTACGGCTACACCTTC.

The chain uses TRBV6-2 or TRBV6-3 and TRBJ1-1, with D uncertain. The CDR3 extends over 16 amino acids. V was trimmed by 6 bases and J by 5 bases, leaving 22 bases between them. Germline V gives CDR1 MNHEY, CDR2 SVGEGT. The CDR3 nucleotides read TGTGCCAGCAGCCCCCGGTTGGATAGGAGGTGGACTGAAGCTTTCTTT. It translates to CASSPRLDRRWTEAFF.

This chain joins TRBV29-1 and TRBJ1-1; TRBD1 is a possible D gene (5 bases). This CDR3 contains 13 residues. The V end lost 5 bases, the J end lost 6 bases, and 16 bases lay between the germline ends. Germline V gene sequence: CDR1 SQVTM, CDR2 ANQGSEA. CDR3 amino acids: CSVTGARGAEAFF. In DNA, the CDR3 is TGCAGCGTTACAGGAGCCCGGGGGGCTGAAGCTTTCTTT.

The chain uses TRBV6-1 and TRBJ1-2; 7 bases are a match to TRBD1. Germline-derived CDR1 and CDR2 are MNHNS and SASEGT. The CDR3 has 14 residues. The trim removed 2 bases at V and 6 bases at J, leaving 6 bases unmatched. The CDR3 here is CASSETGVVHGYTF. CDR3 coding DNA: TGTGCCAGCAGTGAAACAGGGGTAGTCCATGGCTACACCTTC.

This clone was detected only once. V gene TRBV28 combines with J gene TRBJ1-1; TRBD1 agrees at 7 bases. CDR1 is MDHEN and CDR2 is SYDVKM in the germline V gene. CDR3 length: 14 residues. With 4 bases clipped from V and 4 bases from J, the junction kept 6 bases outside the gene matches. DNA of the CDR3: TGTGCCAGCAGTTCAGGACAGGCTATCACTGAAGCTTTCTTT. This sequence encodes CASSSGQAITEAFF.

To note about this clone: Other DNA sequences of this sample code for an identical CDR3. The chain couples TRBV6-5 to TRBJ2-7; 7 positions match TRBD1. The V gene's germline CDR1 is MNHEY and CDR2 SVGAGI. The junction had 4 bases not matched to a gene; V was cut back by 2 bases and J by 3 bases. This CDR3 is built from 14 residues. CDR3 DNA sequence: TGTGCCAGCAGTTACGGGCAGGGGGTCTACGAGCAGTACTTC. Translation gives CASSYGQGVYEQYF.

This clone was seen once. This chain uses TRBV5-8 with TRBJ2-3; the match to TRBD1 covers 7 bases. Germline CDR1 is SGHTS and CDR2 is YDEGEE. V lost 1 base and J lost 1; bases outside the gene matches: 0. This CDR3 contains 14 residues. The CDR3 DNA reads as TGTGCCAGCAGCTTGAGGGGGCGCACAGATACGCAGTATTTT. Translating it yields CASSLRGRTDTQYF.